The 5 T cell receptor beta chains below were found in one sample sequenced in a study of blood T cell repertoires in COVID-19. The assay was immunoSEQ multiplex PCR, and TCRdb's table has in-frame clones only and misses some. The sample contains some 57,000 clones, around 91% of which appear only once. Material for sequencing was peripheral blood. The origin of the receptors is a man in his 60s with active COVID-19.

CDR3 in DNA: TGCAGCGTTCGGACAGGGGATGAGCAGTTCTTC. Its translation is CSVRTGDEQFF. V usage is TRBV29-1 and J usage is TRBJ2-1; 9 positions match TRBD1. Germline V gene data show CDR1 as SQVTM and CDR2 as ANQGSEA. V trimming: 5 bases; J trimming: 8 bases; junction bases outside the gene matches: 1. The CDR3 contains 11 residues.

The rearrangement uses TRBV12-3 or TRBV12-4 and TRBJ2-7; 7 bases agree with TRBD1. Unmatched junction bases numbered 4, after V lost 5 bases and J lost 9 bases. CDR3 size: 11 residues. CDR3 DNA: TGTGCCAGCAGTGAACAGGGGAGGCAGTACTTC. Translation gives CASSEQGRQYF.

This clone was observed a single time. The chain recombines TRBV5-1 with TRBJ2-1; D may be TRBD2 (5 bases). Germline V CDR1 and CDR2: SGHRS, YFSETQ. The CDR3 contains 15 residues. V was shortened by 6 bases and J by 4 bases, with 17 bases between the two germline ends. For the CDR3, the DNA is TGCGCCAGCACTCTCTCCAGCGGCCAATACAATGAGCAGTTCTTC. This translates into CASTLSSGQYNEQFF.

The chain joins TRBV2 to TRBJ2-7; weak D call: TRBD1 (6 bases). The germline V and J ends were trimmed by 6 bases and 6 bases, with 9 bases remaining between them. Germline CDR1 and CDR2: SNHLY and FYNNEI. The CDR3 has 11 amino acids. DNA for the CDR3: TGTGCCAGCAGACGGACAGCCGAGCAGTACTTC. Protein sequence: CASRRTAEQYF.

This chain connects TRBV11-2 to TRBJ1-2; D is unresolved. Trimming pared 0 bases from V and 2 bases from J, leaving 10 bases between. This CDR3 is built from 15 residues. Germline V gives CDR1 SGHAT, CDR2 FQNNGV. The CDR3 loop is CASSLDAAGNYGYTF. The CDR3, as DNA: TGTGCCAGCAGCTTAGATGCGGCGGGGAACTATGGCTACACCTTC.